This record looks at one T cell receptor beta chain sequence and its context. Germline V lookup: CDR1 SGHVS, CDR2 FNYEAQ. The CDR3 consists of 16 residues. The germline V and J ends were trimmed by 1 base and 0 bases, with 10 bases remaining between them. This entry is derived from a study of blood T cell repertoires in COVID-19. Cohort allocation depended upon clinical history that participants reported. Some clones are missing from TCRdb's copy, which holds only in-frame ones; the method was immunoSEQ multiplex PCR. This table has about 200,000 clones, nearly 90% appearing once. Sequencing was carried out using PBMCs or T cells enriched from blood (not recorded which). The clonotype was recovered from a woman aged 25 to 39 with acute COVID-19. J is TRBJ1-3 and V is TRBV7-6; D gene ambiguous. The CDR3 nucleotides are TGTGCCAGCAGCTTAGTTAGGGAGAGCTCTGGAAACACCATATATTTT. It encodes CASSLVRESSGNTIYF.